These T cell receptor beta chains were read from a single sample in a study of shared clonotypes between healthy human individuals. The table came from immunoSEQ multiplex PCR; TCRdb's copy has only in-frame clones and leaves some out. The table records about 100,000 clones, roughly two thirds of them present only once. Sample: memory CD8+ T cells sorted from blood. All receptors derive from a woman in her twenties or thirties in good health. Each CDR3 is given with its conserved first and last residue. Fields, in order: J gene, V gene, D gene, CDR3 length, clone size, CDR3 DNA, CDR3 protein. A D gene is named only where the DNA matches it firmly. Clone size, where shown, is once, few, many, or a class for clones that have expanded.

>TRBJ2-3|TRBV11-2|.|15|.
TGTGCCAGCAGCTCCCACGGGCGGGACATAGATACGCAGTATTTT
CASSSHGRDIDTQYF
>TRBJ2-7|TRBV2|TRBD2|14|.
TGTGCCAGCATTGGGACTAGCGGCCTCCACGAGCAGTACTTC
CASIGTSGLHEQYF
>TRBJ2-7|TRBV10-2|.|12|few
TGCGCCAGCGGGACGGCGTCCTACGAGCAGTACTTC
CASGTASYEQYF
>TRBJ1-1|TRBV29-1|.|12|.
TGCAGCGTTGTCAGGCTGAACACTGAAGCTTTCTTT
CSVVRLNTEAFF
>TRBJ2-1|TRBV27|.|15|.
TGTGCCAGCAGTCTCTGGACCCGGGGAGAGGGTGAGCAGTTCTTC
CASSLWTRGEGEQFF
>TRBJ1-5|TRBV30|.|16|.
TGTGCCTGGAGTCGGGAGCGAACAGTGGGCAATCAGCCCCAGCATTTT
CAWSRERTVGNQPQHF
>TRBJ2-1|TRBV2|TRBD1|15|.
TGTGCCAGCGCCGAGTTGCAGGGGGCGTACAATGAGCAGTTCTTC
CASAELQGAYNEQFF
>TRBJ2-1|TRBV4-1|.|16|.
TGCGCCAGCAGCCAAGGGGTGGGCCTAGGGTACAATGAGCAGTTCTTC
CASSQGVGLGYNEQFF
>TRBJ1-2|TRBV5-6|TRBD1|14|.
TGTGCCAGCAGCTGGGACAGGCAGACCTATGGCTACACCTTC
CASSWDRQTYGYTF
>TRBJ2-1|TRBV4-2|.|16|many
TGTGCCAGCAGCCAAGATGGAGGAAGGGGAGGAAATGAGCAGTTCTTC
CASSQDGGRGGNEQFF
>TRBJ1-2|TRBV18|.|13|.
TGTGCCAGCTCACCACCTGGGGACTATGGCTACACCTTC
CASSPPGDYGYTF
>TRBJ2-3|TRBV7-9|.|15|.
TGTGCCAGCAGCTACACGGCGGGAAGACCAGATACGCAGTATTTT
CASSYTAGRPDTQYF
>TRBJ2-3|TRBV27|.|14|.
TGTGCCAGCAGTTGGGGCTTGGGGGCAGATACGCAGTATTTT
CASSWGLGADTQYF
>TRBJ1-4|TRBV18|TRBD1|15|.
TGTGCCAGCTCACCACCGGGGACAGATAATGAAAAACTGTTTTTT
CASSPPGTDNEKLFF
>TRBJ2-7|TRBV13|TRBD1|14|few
TGTGCCAGCAGCTTGGGACAGGGGGGCTACGAGCAGTACTTC
CASSLGQGGYEQYF
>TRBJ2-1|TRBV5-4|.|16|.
TGTGCCAGCAGCTTGTTCCTCCGGGCGGACTACAATGAGCAGTTCTTC
CASSLFLRADYNEQFF
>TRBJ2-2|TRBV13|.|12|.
TGTGCCAGCAGCCGGAACACCGGGGAGCTGTTTTTT
CASSRNTGELFF
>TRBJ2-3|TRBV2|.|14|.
TGTGCCAGCAGTGAAAGTGGGAGCCCAGATACGCAGTATTTT
CASSESGSPDTQYF
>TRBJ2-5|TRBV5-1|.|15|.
TGCGCCAGCAGCTTGGCGGCCGGCCCACAAGAGACCCAGTACTTC
CASSLAAGPQETQYF
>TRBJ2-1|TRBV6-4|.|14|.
TGTGCCAGCAGTGAGAAGGAGGATGGAGGTGAGCAGTTCTTC
CASSEKEDGGEQFF
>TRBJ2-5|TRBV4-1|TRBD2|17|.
TGCGCCAGCAGCCAAGATCTGGGACTAGCGGTACAAGAGACCCAGTACTTC
CASSQDLGLAVQETQYF
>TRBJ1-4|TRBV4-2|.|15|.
TGTGCCAGCAGCTTGGGAGGGGTCTCTAATGAAAAACTGTTTTTT
CASSLGGVSNEKLFF
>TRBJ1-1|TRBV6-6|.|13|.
TGTGCCAGCAGTTACTTTATGAACACTGAAGCTTTCTTT
CASSYFMNTEAFF
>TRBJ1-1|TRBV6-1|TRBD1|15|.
TGTGCCAGCAGTGTCACCAGGGGGCTCGGGACTGAAGCTTTCTTT
CASSVTRGLGTEAFF
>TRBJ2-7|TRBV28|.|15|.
TGTGCCAGCAGTTCCCCGACCCCCAGCTCCTACGAGCAGTACTTC
CASSSPTPSSYEQYF
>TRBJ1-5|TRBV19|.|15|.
TGTGCCAGTAGTATGGCAGGGTATAGCAATCAGCCCCAGCATTTT
CASSMAGYSNQPQHF
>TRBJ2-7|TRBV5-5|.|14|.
TGTGCCAGCAGCCTCCGGGACAACTCCTACGAGCAGTACTTC
CASSLRDNSYEQYF
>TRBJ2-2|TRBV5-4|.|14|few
TGTGCCAGCAGCTTCTTCGGGAGTGGTGGGGAGCTGTTTTTT
CASSFFGSGGELFF
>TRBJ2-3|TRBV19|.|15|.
TGTGCCAGTAGTATATGGGCGGGACGCACAGATACGCAGTATTTT
CASSIWAGRTDTQYF
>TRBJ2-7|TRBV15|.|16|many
TGTGCCACCAGCAGAGATATTGGAACAGGGTTCTACGAGCAGTACTTC
CATSRDIGTGFYEQYF
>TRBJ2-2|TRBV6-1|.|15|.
TGTGCCAGCAGCCGAACAGCGGAGAACACCGGGGAGCTGTTTTTT
CASSRTAENTGELFF
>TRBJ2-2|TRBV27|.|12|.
TGTGCCAGCAGTTTATATTCCGGGGAGCTGTTTTTT
CASSLYSGELFF